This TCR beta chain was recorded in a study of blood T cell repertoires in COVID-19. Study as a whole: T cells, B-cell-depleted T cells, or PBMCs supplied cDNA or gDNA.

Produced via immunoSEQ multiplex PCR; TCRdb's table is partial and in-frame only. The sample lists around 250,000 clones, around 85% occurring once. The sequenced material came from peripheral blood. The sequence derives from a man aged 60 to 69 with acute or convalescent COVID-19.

In nucleotides, the CDR3 is TGTGCCAGCAGGGTGGGGGGTGGCAATCAGCCCCAGCATTTT. The encoded protein is CASRVGGGNQPQHF. The rearrangement joins TRBV28 to TRBJ1-5, with D possibly TRBD1 on 5 matching bases. With 6 bases removed from V and 2 bases from J, the gap between germline ends came to 11 bases. CDR3 size: 14 residues. Germline-derived CDR1 and CDR2 are MDHEN and SYDVKM.